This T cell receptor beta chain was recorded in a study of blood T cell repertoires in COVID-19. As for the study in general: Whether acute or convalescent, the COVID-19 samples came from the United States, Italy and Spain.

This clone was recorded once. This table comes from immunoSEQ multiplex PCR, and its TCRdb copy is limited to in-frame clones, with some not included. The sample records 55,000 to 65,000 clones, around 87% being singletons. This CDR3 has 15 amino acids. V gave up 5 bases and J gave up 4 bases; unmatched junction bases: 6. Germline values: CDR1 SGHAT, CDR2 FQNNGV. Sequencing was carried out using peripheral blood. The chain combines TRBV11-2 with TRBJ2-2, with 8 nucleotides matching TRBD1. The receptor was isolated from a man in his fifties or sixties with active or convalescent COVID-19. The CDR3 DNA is TGTGCCAGCAGCCCCGGACAGGGTGGCACCGGGGAGCTGTTTTTT. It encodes CASSPGQGGTGELFF.